These 24 T cell receptor beta chains were sequenced from one sample in a study of human T cells and chemical hapten exposure. The time point here: patch test 1, 2 weeks after DPC sensitization. Indicated treatment: therapeutic diphenylcyclopropenone sensitization with weekly scalp DPC. From the RACE reads, TCRdb called clonotypes with MiXCR, one entry per CDR3 protein. This table has about 110,000 distinct CDR3 sequences, approximately 11% appearing once. The sequencing used whole blood, collected in connection with sensitization to the hapten diphenylcyclopropenone (DPC). The receptors come from a middle-aged woman with alopecia areata. Some clones in this sample may be carry-over from other donors' samples.

This clonotype was counted ten times or more. This rearrangement joins TRBV28 to TRBJ1-5; tentatively, D is TRBD1 (5 bases). The germline gives CDR1 MDHEN, CDR2 SYDVKM. The CDR3 is made up of 22 amino acids. V was clipped by 8 bases and J by 0 bases, with 35 bases between them. The chain's CDR3 is CASPSAADSPRWVLHSNQPQHF. The CDR3, as DNA: TGTGCCAGCCCCTCTGCTGCCGACAGCCCTAGATGGGTCCTCCATAGCAATCAGCCCCAGCATTTT.

This clonotype was seen a handful of times. The V call is TRBV29-1, the J call TRBJ1-1; 8 bases map to TRBD1. CDR3 size: 15 residues. CDR1 is SQVTM and CDR2 is ANQGSEA in the germline V gene. With V trimmed by 4 bases and J by 7 bases, 14 bases remained unmatched. CDR3 bases: TGCAGCGTTGTGCCACAGGGGGAAAAACGCGTTGAAGCTTTCTTT. Translated, it gives CSVVPQGEKRVEAFF.

This clonotype was seen only a few times. The chain links TRBV7-8 to TRBJ2-5; no definite D call. Per germline, CDR1 SGHVS and CDR2 FQNEAQ. The CDR3 runs 15 residues. Trimming cost V 2 bases and J 2 bases, with 12 bases left between them. CDR3 nucleotide sequence: TGTGCCAGCAGCTTAAATCCGACCTTGCAAGAGACCCAGTACTTC. As protein: CASSLNPTLQETQYF.

This clonotype appeared a single time. This sequence joins TRBV29-1 and TRBJ2-2; D remains ambiguous. Trimming took 4 bases from V and 3 from J, leaving 3 bases between them. This CDR3 is 11 amino acids long. Germline V gene lookup returns CDR1 SQVTM and CDR2 ANQGSEA. The CDR3 sequence: CSVGHTGELFF. CDR3 DNA sequence: TGCAGCGTTGGACACACCGGGGAGCTGTTTTTT.

The sample holds many counts of this clonotype. This chain connects TRBV20-1 to TRBJ2-7; D might be TRBD1 (6 bases). Germline CDR1 reads DFQATT; CDR2 reads SNEGSKA (reference sequence). V dropped 4 bases and J dropped 2 bases, with 9 bases sitting between them. This CDR3 comprises 12 residues. The CDR3 sequence is CSATTGPYEQYF. The DNA of the CDR3 is TGCAGTGCTACGACAGGACCCTACGAGCAGTACTTC.

The chain recombines TRBV20-1 with TRBJ2-2; maybe TRBD2 (5 bases). Trimming cost V 5 bases and J 1 base, with 11 bases left between them. CDR3 length: 14 amino acids. Germline values: CDR1 DFQATT, CDR2 SNEGSKA (reference sequence). The CDR3 region has the DNA TGCAGTGCTCGCGACGGGGAGAACACCGGGGAGCTGTTTTTT. Encoded protein: CSARDGENTGELFF.

V usage is TRBV12-3 or TRBV12-4 and J usage is TRBJ2-1; D is perhaps TRBD2 (5 bases). This CDR3 has 13 amino acids. Trimming took 4 bases from V and 3 from J, leaving 7 bases between them. CDR3 nucleotides: TGTGCCAGCAGTTCCCGGGGCTACAATGAGCAGTTCTTC. Its translation is CASSSRGYNEQFF.

The J gene is TRBJ2-2, the V gene TRBV20-1; TRBD2 agrees at 11 bases. The CDR3 has 15 amino acids. The ends lost 3 bases at V and 5 bases at J; junction bases unmatched: 5. Per germline, CDR1 DFQATT and CDR2 SNEGSKA (reference sequence). CDR3 nucleotide sequence: TGCAGTGCTAGGGGGCTAGCGGGAGGTACCGGGGAGCTGTTTTTT. Translated: CSARGLAGGTGELFF.

This clonotype has just a few counts. This chain links TRBV24-1 with TRBJ2-3; D possibly corresponds to TRBD1 (5 bases). The CDR3 covers 16 residues. Per germline, CDR1 KGHDR and CDR2 SFDVKD. With 2 bases removed from V and 0 bases from J, the gap between germline ends came to 11 bases. Here the CDR3 reads CATSDYRPTSTDTQYF. The CDR3 DNA sequence: TGTGCCACCAGTGATTACAGGCCGACTAGCACAGATACGCAGTATTTT.

This clonotype was seen a few times. CDR3 bases: TGTGCCAGCAGGGGCGTCGATGAGCAGTTCTTC. Protein: CASRGVDEQFF. The gene calls are TRBV27 and TRBJ2-1, with D unclear. The CDR3 spans 11 residues. Between the trimmed V and J ends, which lost 6 bases and 8 bases, there was a span of 8 bases. Per germline, CDR1 MNHEY and CDR2 SMNVEV (reference sequence).

This clonotype turned up a few times. The rearrangement uses TRBV12-3 or TRBV12-4 and TRBJ1-2; 12 bases are a match to TRBD1. Germline trimming cut 4 bases from V and 8 bases from J; bases unmatched to any gene: 8. There are 15 residues in the CDR3. The CDR3 reads CASSWGTGGAEGYTF. The DNA for the CDR3 is TGTGCCAGCAGTTGGGGGACAGGGGGCGCGGAGGGCTACACCTTC.

The table lists this clonotype with a few counts. This rearrangement joins TRBV20-1 to TRBJ2-1; D possibly corresponds to TRBD2 (5 bases). Trimming shortened V by 6 bases and J by 3 bases, and 18 bases separated the two germline ends. The germline CDR1 and CDR2 sequences are DFQATT and SNEGSKA (reference sequence). The CDR3 runs to 15 residues. Here the CDR3 reads CSAPKDARVYNEQFF. The CDR3 DNA reads as TGCAGTGCCCCAAAAGATGCGCGGGTCTACAATGAGCAGTTCTTC.

Only a few counts were recorded for this clonotype. The genes are TRBV11-2 and TRBJ2-3; TRBD1 agrees at 8 bases. J gave up 5 bases and V 6 bases, and 10 bases lay outside the gene matches. The CDR3 extends over 15 amino acids. Germline CDR1 and CDR2: SGHAT and FQNNGV. CDR3 amino acids: CASRTGQVSGDTQYF. The CDR3 DNA is TGTGCCAGCAGGACGGGACAGGTCTCGGGAGATACGCAGTATTTT. Full variable domain (outside the CDR3, taken from reference TRBV11-2 and TRBJ2-3): EAGVAQSPRYKIIEKRQSVAFWCNPISGHATLYWYQQILGQGPKLLIQFQNNGVVDDSQLPKDRFSAERLKGVDSTLKIQPAKLEDSAVYLCASRTGQVSGDTQYFGPGTRLTVL.

This clonotype was detected ten times or more. The chain couples TRBV7-3 to TRBJ1-1; D is possibly TRBD1 (5 bases). Germline CDR1 is SGHTA and CDR2 is FQGTGA. The CDR3 has 13 amino acids. Trimming stripped 6 bases from V and 1 base from J, with 9 bases between. The CDR3 DNA is TGTGCCAGCAGTGCCAGGGCGAACACTGAAGCTTTCTTT. Protein product: CASSARANTEAFF.

This clonotype has just a few counts. V gene TRBV20-1 combines with J gene TRBJ2-1, with a weak D call TRBD2 (7 bases). The V end was cut by 7 bases, the J end by 8 bases, with 18 bases between. The CDR3 consists of 13 residues. Germline V gene sequence: CDR1 DFQATT, CDR2 SNEGSKA (reference sequence). CDR3 amino acids: CSGLAGASDEQFF. CDR3 bases: TGCAGTGGCCTGGCGGGGGCTAGCGATGAGCAGTTCTTC.

This clonotype came up many times. The V call is TRBV7-2, the J call TRBJ2-7, with D tentatively TRBD2 (5 bases). Trimming removed 5 bases from V and 11 bases from J, with 16 bases in between. CDR3 size: 12 residues. Germline V gene sequence: CDR1 SGHTA, CDR2 FQGNSA. The CDR3 reads CASSPEGATKYF. In nucleotides, the CDR3 is TGTGCCAGCAGCCCAGAGGGAGCCACGAAGTACTTC.

On this clonotype itself: Relative to the germline gene, one junction end is altered; a read error may explain this. The chain uses TRBV6-2 or TRBV6-3 and TRBJ1-5, with 8 bases aligning to TRBD1. The CDR3 is 15 residues long. The germline gives CDR1 MNHEY, CDR2 SVGEGT. The CDR3 nucleotides are TGTGCCTGCAGACCTACAGGGGGTAGCAATCAGCCCCAGCATTTT. This gives the protein CACRPTGGSNQPQHF.

In its sample, this clonotype was seen a few times. The gene calls are TRBV30 and TRBJ2-7; no clear D. The V gene's germline CDR1 is GTSNPN and CDR2 SVGIG (reference sequence). The CDR3 loop spans 13 amino acids. V dropped 0 bases and J dropped 2 bases, with 8 bases sitting between them. The CDR3 coding sequence is TGTGCCTGGAGTGTACGGGCAGCCTACGAGCAGTACTTC. It specifies CAWSVRAAYEQYF.

This clonotype was detected ten times or more. The rearrangement links TRBV27 to TRBJ2-7; the match to TRBD2 covers 13 bases. Trimming at V came to 8 bases and at J to 2 bases, leaving 0 bases not matched to a gene. Germline assignment: CDR1 MNHEY and CDR2 SMNVEV (reference sequence). This CDR3 is 13 amino acids long. This CDR3 reads CASGTSGTYEQYF. The CDR3 DNA is TGTGCCAGCGGGACTAGCGGGACCTACGAGCAGTACTTC.

This clonotype occurred a few times. The chain employs TRBV6-5 and TRBJ2-7; TRBD2 matches 11 bases. J was trimmed by 6 bases and V by 3 bases; bases with no gene match: 13. The CDR3 totals 17 residues. CDR1 and CDR2 (germline): MNHEY, SVGAGI. This chain's CDR3 is CASSYSPSSGRKGEQYF. The CDR3 bases are TGTGCCAGCAGTTATTCACCTTCTAGCGGGAGGAAGGGCGAGCAGTACTTC.

This clonotype was seen a handful of times. V usage is TRBV7-2 and J usage is TRBJ2-1; D call uncertain. CDR3 length equals 15 residues. V lost 1 base and J lost 3, with 10 bases in between. CDR1 is SGHTA and CDR2 is FQGNSA in the germline V gene. The CDR3 loop is CASSLDRSFYNEQFF. The DNA for the CDR3 is TGTGCCAGCAGCTTAGACCGGAGCTTCTACAATGAGCAGTTCTTC.

This clonotype was counted at least ten times. The chain couples TRBV28 to TRBJ2-7; D is unclear. This CDR3 spans 15 amino acids. Per the germline V gene, CDR1 is MDHEN and CDR2 is SYDVKM. The V gene lost 5 bases and the J gene lost 2 bases, with 16 bases spanning the gap. CDR3 residues: CASSPAGPSAYEQYF. The CDR3, as DNA: TGTGCCAGCAGTCCCGCCGGTCCCAGCGCCTACGAGCAGTACTTC. Drawing the rest from reference TRBV28 and TRBJ2-7, the complete variable domain is DVKVTQSSRYLVKRTGEKVFLECVQDMDHENMFWYRQDPGLGLRLIYFSYDVKMKEKGDIPEGYSVSREKKERFSLILESASTNQTSMYLCASSPAGPSAYEQYFGPGTRLTVT.

There are a few counts of this clonotype. V usage is TRBV4-3 and J usage is TRBJ2-1; the match to TRBD1 covers 7 bases. The junction had 5 bases not matched to a gene; V was cut back by 5 bases and J by 4 bases. Germline lookup yields CDR1 LGHNA and CDR2 YSLEER. The CDR3 is 14 amino acids. DNA for the CDR3: TGCGCCAGCAGCAAAGGACAGGAGTACAATGAGCAGTTCTTC. This codes for CASSKGQEYNEQFF.

This clonotype was counted ten times or more. The chain has TRBV28 and TRBJ2-7; D may match TRBD1 or TRBD2 (5 bases each). Germline V gives CDR1 MDHEN, CDR2 SYDVKM. CDR3 size: 16 residues. V shed 1 base and J shed 0 bases, with 13 bases lying between them. CDR3 nucleotides: TGTGCCAGCAGTTTATTGTCGGGGCGGGTCTCCTACGAGCAGTACTTC. This encodes CASSLLSGRVSYEQYF.